The T cell receptor beta chain under discussion was sequenced for a study of cytomegalovirus exposure and HLA in healthy donors. Study-wide points: The listing of 150 to 200 TCR beta chains classed them as cytomegalovirus-associated. Later, an analysis showed that TCR beta chains associated with HLA were more clonally expanded than others that were equally common. Among donors in an Asian-associated ancestry cluster, a later analysis reportedly found fewer N-insertions than the roughly 730-donor mean.

The CDR3 length is 16 residues. Per the germline V gene, CDR1 is SGHDN and CDR2 is FVKESK. Trimming at V came to 4 bases and at J to 2 bases, leaving 6 bases not matched to a gene. PCR employed 60 Vbeta and 13 Jbeta primers. The assay was immunoSEQ multiplex PCR, and TCRdb's table has in-frame clones only and misses some. The table has 140,000 to 150,000 clones, almost 80% seen once. Comment on this clone: The antigen is unknown.

This rearrangement joins TRBV14 to TRBJ2-1; 9 bases match TRBD1. This clonotype originated in a middle-aged woman in good health and CMV-seropositive. The sequencing sample was made of PBMCs. The CDR3 DNA is TGTGCCAGCAGCCTCCCGGACAGGGGAGCCTACAATGAGCAGTTCTTC. It codes for CASSLPDRGAYNEQFF.